The 10 T cell receptor beta chains listed next were all sequenced from one sample in a study of blood T cell repertoires in COVID-19. Assay used: immunoSEQ multiplex PCR; TCRdb lists only in-frame clones, some missing. The table has 440,000 or so clones, about nine tenths seen once. The sequencing input was peripheral blood. These receptors came from a woman in her thirties or forties with COVID-19, enrolled during active disease.

The J gene is TRBJ1-2, the V gene TRBV4-1; D is ambiguous. V was clipped by 0 bases and J by 1 base, with 9 bases between them. The CDR3 length is 15 residues. Germline V gene lookup returns CDR1 MGHRA and CDR2 YSYEKL. The CDR3 loop reads CASSQEGGINYGYTF. The CDR3, as DNA: TGCGCCAGCAGCCAAGAGGGAGGCATTAACTATGGCTACACCTTC.

This clone was detected only once. The chain carries TRBV5-4 and TRBJ2-5; tentatively, D is TRBD2 (6 bases). Germline CDR1 reads SGHNT; CDR2 reads YYREEE (reference sequence). CDR3 length equals 15 residues. V was trimmed by 4 bases and J by 0 bases, leaving 13 bases between them. DNA of the CDR3: TGTGCCAGCAGCCTAGCGTCCGGGTACCAAGAGACCCAGTACTTC. Translation gives CASSLASGYQETQYF.

The chain carries TRBV7-2 and TRBJ1-2; 8 bases match TRBD1. This CDR3 spans 14 amino acids. V lost 1 base, J lost 8 bases, and 6 bases stayed unmatched. Looked up from germline, CDR1 is SGHTA and CDR2 is FQGNSA. CDR3 sequence (DNA): TGTGCCAGCAGCTTAGAAAGGACAGGGCTGGGCTACACCTTC. Protein sequence: CASSLERTGLGYTF.

V and J are TRBV7-9 and TRBJ1-1; a possible D gene is TRBD1 (5 bases). V shed 5 bases and J shed 1 base, with 8 bases lying between them. The CDR3 runs 13 residues. Germline lookup yields CDR1 SEHNR and CDR2 FQNEAQ (reference sequence). The CDR3 region is CASSTGQNTEAFF. The CDR3 bases are TGTGCCAGCAGCACCGGACAGAACACTGAAGCTTTCTTT.

The rearrangement links TRBV30 to TRBJ2-1; 13 nucleotides agree with TRBD2. CDR1 is GTSNPN and CDR2 is SVGIG in the germline V gene (reference sequence). The CDR3 totals 17 residues. After removal of 5 bases from V and 5 bases from J, the junction contained 12 bases not matched to a gene. The CDR3 loop reads CAWLDRRTSGRNNEQFF. The CDR3 DNA is TGTGCCTGGTTGGACCGAAGGACTAGCGGGAGAAACAATGAGCAGTTCTTC.

The rearrangement joins TRBV28 to TRBJ2-7; 11 bases fit TRBD2. The CDR3 has 15 residues. Trimming cost V 5 bases and J 2 bases; bases outside gene matches: 5. Germline loops: CDR1 MDHEN, CDR2 SYDVKM. The CDR3 coding sequence is TGTGCCAGCAGTACTCGACTAGCGGGAACCTACGAGCAGTACTTC. Translation: CASSTRLAGTYEQYF.

As regards this clone: Germline is not matched at one junction end, which may reflect a read error. The genes are TRBV6-6 and TRBJ1-1; D uncertain. The CDR3 is made up of 13 amino acids. CDR1 is MNHNY and CDR2 is SVGAGI in the germline V gene (reference sequence). The CDR3: CASSTRAVTEAFF. DNA for the CDR3: TGTGCCAGCAGTACTAGGGCCGTAACTGAAGCTTTTTTT.

On this clone itself: This CDR3 is also generated by other DNA sequences in the sample. The chain is built from TRBV5-1 and TRBJ1-4; unclear D gene. The V end lost 0 bases, the J end lost 2 bases, and 8 bases lay between the germline ends. In germline, CDR1 is SGHRS, CDR2 YFSETQ. The CDR3 sequence is 15 residues long. CDR3 region: CASSLEAATNEKLFF. The CDR3 DNA follows: TGCGCCAGCAGCTTGGAGGCGGCCACTAATGAAAAACTGTTTTTT.

The chain employs TRBV19 and TRBJ1-1, with D uncertain. The ends were cut back, 2 bases at V and 1 base at J, with 8 bases in the middle. The CDR3 runs 14 residues. Germline loops: CDR1 LNHDA, CDR2 SQIVND (reference sequence). The CDR3 region has the DNA TGTGCCAGTAGTATATTGGCAGGGAACACTGAAGCTTTCTTT. Its translation is CASSILAGNTEAFF.

This clone has only one observation. The chain is built from TRBV28 and TRBJ1-2, with a tentative D call TRBD1 (6 bases). The CDR3 loop spans 14 amino acids. Trimming left V 7 bases short and J 8 bases short, with 20 bases between. CDR1 and CDR2 from the germline V gene are MDHEN and SYDVKM. The DNA of the CDR3 is TGTGCCAGCACCAATCAACTAACAGGGCAAGGCTACACCTTC. Translating it yields CASTNQLTGQGYTF.